Presented here are 16 T cell receptor beta chains from one specimen sequenced in a study of CD8+CD57+ T cells in acquired aplastic anemia. TCR beta VDJ combinations and CDR3 sequences were profiled from genomic DNA. Each CDR3 protein gets one entry after TCRdb re-called the reads with MiXCR. Of 150,000 to 200,000 distinct CDR3 sequences in the sample, less than 60% are singletons; the top ten hold about 9.5%. Sequencing was done on patients that had shown CD8+CD57+ cell expansion by flow cytometry. Sequenced sample: sorted CD4+, CD8+, or CD8+CD57+ T cells (not recorded which) from PBMCs. The receptors were gathered from a human donor with aplastic anemia.

The chain combines TRBV7-9 with TRBJ2-5; unclear D gene. The ends were cut back, 7 bases at V and 4 bases at J, with 13 bases in the middle. In germline, CDR1 is SEHNR, CDR2 FQNEAQ (reference sequence). The CDR3 has 13 amino acids. CDR3 DNA: TGTGCCAGCACCATCCAAGGGATAGAGACCCAGTACTTC. Amino acid sequence: CASTIQGIETQYF.

V is TRBV7-2 and J is TRBJ1-3; D gene unclear. Between the trimmed V and J ends, which lost 1 base and 8 bases, there was a span of 6 bases. The CDR3 length is 12 residues. Germline lookup yields CDR1 SGHTA and CDR2 FQGNSA. Here the CDR3 DNA reads TGTGCCAGCAGCTTAGATCGGTACACCATATATTTT. This translates into CASSLDRYTIYF. Drawing the rest from reference TRBV7-2 and TRBJ1-3, the complete variable domain is GAGVSQSPSNKVTEKGKDVELRCDPISGHTALYWYRQSLGQGLEFLIYFQGNSAPDKSGLPSDRFSAERTGGSVSTLTIQRTQQEDSAVYLCASSLDRYTIYFGEGSWLTVV.

This clonotype showed up many times. The rearrangement links TRBV20-1 to TRBJ2-7; 13 positions match TRBD2. Germline V gene data show CDR1 as DFQATT and CDR2 as SNEGSKA (reference sequence). J was trimmed by 9 bases and V by 3 bases; bases with no gene match: 8. The CDR3 contains 14 residues. DNA of the CDR3: TGCAGTGCTAGGGGAACCGGGACTAGCGGGGCGCAGTACTTC. Residues: CSARGTGTSGAQYF.

The rearrangement links TRBV7-2 to TRBJ2-1; a possible D gene is TRBD1 (5 bases). Germline assignment: CDR1 SGHTA and CDR2 FQGNSA. CDR3 length: 13 amino acids. With 5 bases removed from V and 5 bases from J, the gap between germline ends came to 10 bases. The DNA of the CDR3 is TGTGCCAGCAGCCCAAGGGGTAACAATGAGCAGTTCTTC. Translated: CASSPRGNNEQFF.

J is TRBJ2-7 and V is TRBV25-1; 12 bases are shared with TRBD1. There are 18 residues in the CDR3. V shed 4 bases and J 2 bases; nucleotides not matched to a gene: 12. Per germline, CDR1 MGHDK and CDR2 SYGVNS. CDR3 bases: TGTGCCAGCAGTGTCTCCCCGGGACAGGGGGCGGAGACCTACGAGCAGTACTTC. Translating it yields CASSVSPGQGAETYEQYF.

The V call is TRBV7-9, the J call TRBJ2-7; 7 nucleotides match TRBD1. Germline V gene lookup returns CDR1 SEHNR and CDR2 FQNEAQ (reference sequence). V lost 6 bases and J lost 4; bases outside the gene matches: 9. The CDR3 runs to 14 residues. The CDR3 spells CASRRQGPFYEQYF. The CDR3 DNA sequence: TGTGCCAGCAGAAGACAGGGACCCTTTTACGAGCAGTACTTC. Full variable domain (missing parts from reference TRBV7-9 and TRBJ2-7): DTGVSQNPRHKITKRGQNVTFRCDPISEHNRLYWYRQTLGQGPEFLTYFQNEAQLEKSRLLSDRFSAERPKGSFSTLEIQRTEQGDSAMYLCASRRQGPFYEQYFGPGTRLTVT.

In its sample, this clonotype was seen many times. The gene calls are TRBV5-1 and TRBJ2-2; the match to TRBD1 covers 7 bases. The trim removed 6 bases at V and 5 bases at J, leaving 7 bases unmatched. The CDR3 runs to 14 residues. CDR1 SGHRS and CDR2 YFSETQ come from the germline V gene. The CDR3 sequence: CASTRQGGTGELFF. CDR3 DNA sequence: TGCGCCAGCACCCGACAGGGTGGAACCGGGGAGCTGTTTTTT.

This clonotype was observed a few times. The V call is TRBV3-1, the J call TRBJ2-5, with 10 bases that match TRBD1. Germline V lookup: CDR1 LGHDT, CDR2 YNNKEL (reference sequence). This CDR3 comprises 16 residues. V lost 4 bases to trimming and J lost 5 bases; unmatched junction nucleotides: 10. For the CDR3, the DNA is TGTGCCAGCAGCCGACCCGGGACAGGGGCCAAGGAGACCCAGTACTTC. Translated, it gives CASSRPGTGAKETQYF.

This clonotype was counted ten times or more. This sequence joins TRBV20-1 and TRBJ2-7; D could derive from TRBD1 or TRBD2 (5 bases each). Germline V gene data show CDR1 as DFQATT and CDR2 as SNEGSKA (reference sequence). This CDR3 has 12 amino acids. Between the trimmed V and J ends, which lost 6 bases and 2 bases, there was a span of 11 bases. CDR3 nucleotide sequence: TGCAGTGCCTGGGACGGAGCCTACGAGCAGTACTTC. It codes for CSAWDGAYEQYF.

The J gene is TRBJ2-3, the V gene TRBV10-2, with TRBD2 matching over 8 bases. Germline-derived CDR1 and CDR2 are WSHSY and SAAADI. With V trimmed by 4 bases and J by 10 bases, 4 bases remained unmatched. This CDR3 is built from 12 residues. The chain's CDR3 is CASSVPGGAQYF. DNA for the CDR3: TGCGCCAGCAGTGTTCCGGGGGGGGCGCAGTATTTT.

This chain links TRBV3-1 with TRBJ2-1, with 7 positions matching TRBD2. This CDR3 is 18 amino acids long. After removal of 1 base from V and 0 bases from J, the junction contained 9 bases not matched to a gene. The V gene's germline CDR1 is LGHDT and CDR2 YNNKEL (reference sequence). Written as DNA, the CDR3 is TGTGCCAGCAGCCAAGGTTTAAGGCTAGCGGACTCCTACAATGAGCAGTTCTTC. It codes for CASSQGLRLADSYNEQFF.

V is TRBV25-1 and J is TRBJ1-1, with a tentative D call TRBD1 (6 bases). The CDR3 sequence is 14 residues long. Germline V lookup: CDR1 MGHDK, CDR2 SYGVNS. Trimming shortened V by 5 bases and J by 5 bases, and 15 bases separated the two germline ends. The CDR3 here is CASSNSRGGTEAFF. As DNA, the CDR3 is TGTGCCAGCAGTAACTCGAGAGGGGGAACTGAAGCTTTCTTT.

This chain links TRBV25-1 with TRBJ2-1, with 8 bases that match TRBD1. The CDR3 length is 14 residues. V gave up 4 bases and J gave up 10 bases; unmatched junction bases: 9. Germline V gene lookup returns CDR1 MGHDK and CDR2 SYGVNS. The CDR3 spells CASSGLDRVGEQFF. The CDR3, as DNA: TGTGCCAGCAGTGGACTGGACAGGGTGGGAGAGCAGTTCTTC.

This clonotype has more than one count but fewer than ten. The genes are TRBV5-6 and TRBJ2-7; 7 bases are shared with TRBD1. CDR1 is SGHDT, CDR2 YYEEEE, per germline. The J segment lost 5 bases and the V segment lost 2 bases, leaving 7 bases of the junction unmatched. The CDR3 totals 14 residues. CDR3 nucleotides: TGTGCCAGCAGCTTCCGGACAGGCCTTAACGAGCAGTACTTC. Amino acid sequence: CASSFRTGLNEQYF.

This clonotype was seen a single time. Being one base from a much bigger clone, this may be a read error. The chain recombines TRBV11-2 with TRBJ2-1; no clear D. This CDR3 is 15 amino acids long. The germline gives CDR1 SGHAT, CDR2 FQNNGV. DNA of the CDR3: TGTGCCAGCAGCTTAGGAAACTGGCAGTACAGTGAGCAGTTCTTC. Amino acids: CASSLGNWQYSEQFF.

This rearrangement joins TRBV6-5 to TRBJ2-3; D possibly corresponds to TRBD2 (5 bases). Trimming shortened V by 2 bases and J by 5 bases, and 11 bases separated the two germline ends. Germline CDR1 MNHEY, CDR2 SVGAGI. This CDR3 contains 14 residues. The CDR3 DNA is TGTGCCAGCAGTTACCCGGGAAGCCTAGATACGCAGTATTTT. Translating it yields CASSYPGSLDTQYF.